The T cell receptor beta chain described here comes from a study of shared T cell receptors in the human thymus. V trimming: 1 base; J trimming: 15 bases; junction bases outside the gene matches: 20. Germline V gene lookup returns CDR1 SGHAT and CDR2 FQNNGV. CDR3 length equals 17 residues. The assay was immunoSEQ multiplex PCR, and TCRdb's table has in-frame clones only and misses some. The sample comprises 720,000 or so clones, 70% to 90% of which are singletons, and under 0.012% rests with the top ten. In addition, the sample was reused for a study of human thymus T cells.

The sequence came from a girl under three years old with a congenital heart defect. This chain uses TRBV11-2 with TRBJ2-1; 8 bases map to TRBD1. The sequencing input was thymocytes. The CDR3 sequence is CASSLGPRLRTGRTRFF. CDR3 bases: TGTGCCAGCAGCTTAGGCCCCAGGCTACGGACAGGGCGAACTCGGTTCTTC.